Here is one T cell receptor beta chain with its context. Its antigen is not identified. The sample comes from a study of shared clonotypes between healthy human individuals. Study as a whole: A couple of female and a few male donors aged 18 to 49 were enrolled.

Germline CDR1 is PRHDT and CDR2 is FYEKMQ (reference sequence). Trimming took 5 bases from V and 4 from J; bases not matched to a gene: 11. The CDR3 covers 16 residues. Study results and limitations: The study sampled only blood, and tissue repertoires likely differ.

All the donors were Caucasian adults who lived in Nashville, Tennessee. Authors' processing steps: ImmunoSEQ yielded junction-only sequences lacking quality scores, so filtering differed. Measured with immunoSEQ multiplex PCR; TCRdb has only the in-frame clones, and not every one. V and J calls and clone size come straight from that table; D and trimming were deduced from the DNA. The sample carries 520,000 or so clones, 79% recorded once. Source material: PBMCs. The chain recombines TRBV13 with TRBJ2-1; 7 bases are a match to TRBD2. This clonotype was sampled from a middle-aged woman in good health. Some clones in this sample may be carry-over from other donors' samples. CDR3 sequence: CASSPGSGTPYNEQFF. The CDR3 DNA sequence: TGTGCCAGCAGCCCCGGGAGCGGGACTCCATACAATGAGCAGTTCTTC.